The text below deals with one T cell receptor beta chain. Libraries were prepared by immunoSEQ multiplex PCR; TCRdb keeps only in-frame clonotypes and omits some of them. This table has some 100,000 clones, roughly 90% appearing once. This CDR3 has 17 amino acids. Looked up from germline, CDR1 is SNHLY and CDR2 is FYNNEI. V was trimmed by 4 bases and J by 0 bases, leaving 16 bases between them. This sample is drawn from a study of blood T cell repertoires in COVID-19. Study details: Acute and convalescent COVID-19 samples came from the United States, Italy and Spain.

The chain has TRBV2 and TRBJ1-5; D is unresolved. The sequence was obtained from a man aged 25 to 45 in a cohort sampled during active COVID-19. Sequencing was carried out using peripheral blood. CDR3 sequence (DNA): TGTGCCAGCAGTGGTCCCCCCCGGGTTCTTAGCAATCAGCCCCAGCATTTT. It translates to CASSGPPRVLSNQPQHF. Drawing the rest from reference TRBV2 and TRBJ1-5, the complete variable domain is EPEVTQTPSHQVTQMGQEVILRCVPISNHLYFYWYRQILGQKVEFLVSFYNNEISEKSEIFDDQFSVERPDGSNFTLKIRSTKLEDSAMYFCASSGPPRVLSNQPQHFGDGTRLSIL.